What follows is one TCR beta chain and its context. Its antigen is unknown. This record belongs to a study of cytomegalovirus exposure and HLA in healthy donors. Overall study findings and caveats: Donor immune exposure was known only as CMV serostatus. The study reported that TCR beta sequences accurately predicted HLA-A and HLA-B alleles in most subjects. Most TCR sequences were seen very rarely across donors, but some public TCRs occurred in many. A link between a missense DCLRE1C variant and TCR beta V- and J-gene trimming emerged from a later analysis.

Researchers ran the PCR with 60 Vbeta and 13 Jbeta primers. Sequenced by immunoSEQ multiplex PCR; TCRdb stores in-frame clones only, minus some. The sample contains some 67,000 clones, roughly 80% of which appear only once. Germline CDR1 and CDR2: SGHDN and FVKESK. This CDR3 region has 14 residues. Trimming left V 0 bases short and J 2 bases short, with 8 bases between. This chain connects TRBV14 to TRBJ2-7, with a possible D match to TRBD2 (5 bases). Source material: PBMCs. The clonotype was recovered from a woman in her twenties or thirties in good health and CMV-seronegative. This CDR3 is CASSQETMAYEQYF. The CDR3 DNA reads TGTGCCAGCAGCCAAGAGACTATGGCCTACGAGCAGTACTTC. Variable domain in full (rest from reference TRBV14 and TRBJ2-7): EAGVTQFPSHSVIEKGQTVTLRCDPISGHDNLYWYRRVMGKEIKFLLHFVKESKQDESGMPNNRFLAERTGGTYSTLKVQPAELEDSGVYFCASSQETMAYEQYFGPGTRLTVT.